The rows below give T cell receptor beta chains drawn from one sample of a study of patients and donors after allogeneic stem cell transplantation. TCRdb analysed the RT-PCR reads with MiXCR anew, one entry per CDR3 protein. The sample comprises approximately 250,000 distinct CDR3 sequences, roughly 14% of which are singletons, and 11% rests with the top ten. The specimen was blood, either unsorted or a sorted T cell fraction (not recorded which). Every receptor here comes from a human donor who was either an allogeneic HSCT recipient or a stem cell or donor lymphocyte infusion donor (not recorded which). It is not recorded whose cells these are; they may come from a transplant donor. The CDR3 runs from the conserved cysteine through the conserved F or W. D genes are given only for firm matches. Expanded clones are given a class, and other clones once, few, many or no size at all.

D gene | clone size | J gene | V gene | CDR3 protein | CDR3 DNA
TRBD1 | many | TRBJ1-5 | TRBV6-2/TRBV6-3 | CASTPDRGRNQPQHF | TGTGCCAGCACCCCGGACAGGGGGCGTAATCAGCCCCAGCATTTT
TRBD2 | few | TRBJ2-2 | TRBV2 | CASSTGRGASTGELFF | TGTGCCAGCAGTACGGGGCGGGGGGCCTCCACCGGGGAGCTGTTTTTT
NA | many | TRBJ2-2 | TRBV11-1 | CASSLAGGGHTGELFF | TGTGCCAGCAGCTTAGCTGGGGGCGGCCACACCGGGGAGCTGTTTTTT
NA | NA | TRBJ1-6 | TRBV18 | CASSPLPGNSPLHF | TGTGCCAGCTCACCACTCCCAGGCAATTCACCCCTCCACTTT
NA | few | TRBJ1-2 | TRBV4-1 | CASSHSSSNYGYTF | TGCGCCAGCAGCCATTCCAGCTCTAACTATGGCTACACCTTC
NA | few | TRBJ2-4 | TRBV25-1 | CASSDRTWGIQYF | TGTGCCAGCAGTGACCGGACCTGGGGCATTCAGTACTTC
NA | many | TRBJ1-2 | TRBV10-3 | CAIRGDGTLNGYTF | TGTGCCATCAGGGGGGACGGGACGTTAAATGGCTACACCTTC
NA | many | TRBJ2-7 | TRBV20-1 | CSARVGGVEQYF | TGCAGTGCTAGAGTGGGTGGGGTCGAGCAGTACTTC
NA | many | TRBJ2-3 | TRBV9 | CASSVDYTQYF | TGTGCCAGCAGCGTCGATTATACGCAGTATTTT
NA | many | TRBJ2-1 | TRBV4-3 | CASSQLLGGGGYNEQFF | TGCGCCAGCAGCCAACTACTGGGGGGAGGTGGGTACAATGAGCAGTTCTTC
NA | many | TRBJ1-3 | TRBV12-3/TRBV12-4 | CASSLGANSGNTIYF | TGTGCCAGCAGTTTAGGCGCCAACTCTGGAAACACCATATATTTT
TRBD1 | few | TRBJ1-6 | TRBV6-1 | CASRPTGQGNSPLHF | TGTGCCAGCAGACCGACGGGACAGGGTAATTCACCCCTCCACTTT
NA | NA | TRBJ1-1 | TRBV18 | CASSNQPLVEAFF | TGTGCCAGCTCAAATCAGCCTTTAGTTGAAGCTTTCTTT
NA | many | TRBJ2-3 | TRBV2 | CASSASRDTQYF | TGTGCCAGCAGTGCTAGCAGAGATACGCAGTATTTT
NA | NA | TRBJ2-2 | TRBV28 | CAIAKNTGELFF | TGTGCCATCGCAAAGAACACCGGGGAGCTGTTTTTT
NA | medium-sized | TRBJ2-3 | TRBV20-1 | CSAREPLLGSADTQYF | TGCAGTGCCCGTGAGCCCCTACTGGGGTCCGCAGATACGCAGTATTTT
TRBD1 | few | TRBJ1-2 | TRBV7-9 | CASSLSTGTGHGYTF | TGTGCCAGCAGCTTATCGACCGGGACAGGGCATGGCTACACCTTC
NA | few | TRBJ2-3 | TRBV6-2/TRBV6-3 | CASSGGSSTDTQYF | TGTGCCAGCAGTGGAGGTTCGAGCACAGATACGCAGTATTTT